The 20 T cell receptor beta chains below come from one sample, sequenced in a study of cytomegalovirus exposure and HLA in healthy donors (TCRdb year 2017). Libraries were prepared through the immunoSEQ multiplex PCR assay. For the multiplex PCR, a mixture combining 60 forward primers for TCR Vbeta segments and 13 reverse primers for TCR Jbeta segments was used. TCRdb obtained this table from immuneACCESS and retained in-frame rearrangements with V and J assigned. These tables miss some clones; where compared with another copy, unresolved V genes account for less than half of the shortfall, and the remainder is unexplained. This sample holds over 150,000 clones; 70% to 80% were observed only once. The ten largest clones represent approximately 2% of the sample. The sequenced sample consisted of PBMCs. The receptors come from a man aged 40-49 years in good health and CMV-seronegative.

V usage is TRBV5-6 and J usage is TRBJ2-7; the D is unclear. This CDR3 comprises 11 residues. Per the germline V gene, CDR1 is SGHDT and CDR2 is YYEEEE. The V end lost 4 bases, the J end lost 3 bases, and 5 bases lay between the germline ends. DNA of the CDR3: TGTGCCAGCAGCCTTAACTACGAGCAGTACTTC. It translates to CASSLNYEQYF.

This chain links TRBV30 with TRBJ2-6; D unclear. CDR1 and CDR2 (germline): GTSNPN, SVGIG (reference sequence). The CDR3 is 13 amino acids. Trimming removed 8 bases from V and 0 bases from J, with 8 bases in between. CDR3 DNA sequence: TGTGCCATAGAGCGCTCTGGGGCCAACGTCCTGACTTTC. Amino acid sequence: CAIERSGANVLTF.

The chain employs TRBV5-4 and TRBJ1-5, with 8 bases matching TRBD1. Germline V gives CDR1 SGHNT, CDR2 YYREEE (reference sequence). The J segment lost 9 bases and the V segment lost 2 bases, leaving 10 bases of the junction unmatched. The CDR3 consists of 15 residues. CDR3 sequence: CASSFQGANDGPQHF. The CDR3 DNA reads TGTGCCAGCAGCTTTCAGGGGGCTAACGACGGGCCCCAGCATTTT.

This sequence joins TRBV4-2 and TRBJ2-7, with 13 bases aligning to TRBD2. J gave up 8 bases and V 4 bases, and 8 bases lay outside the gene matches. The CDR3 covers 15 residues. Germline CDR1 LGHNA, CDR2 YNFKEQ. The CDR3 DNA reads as TGTGCCAGCAGCCCGCCCGGGACTAGCGGGATGAAGCAGTACTTC. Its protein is CASSPPGTSGMKQYF.

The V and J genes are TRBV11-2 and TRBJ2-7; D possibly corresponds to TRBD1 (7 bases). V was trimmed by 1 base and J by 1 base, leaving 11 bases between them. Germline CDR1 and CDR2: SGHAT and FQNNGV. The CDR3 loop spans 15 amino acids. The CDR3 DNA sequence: TGTGCCAGCAGCTTAGGACAGGGAGGATCCTACGAGCAGTACTTC. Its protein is CASSLGQGGSYEQYF.

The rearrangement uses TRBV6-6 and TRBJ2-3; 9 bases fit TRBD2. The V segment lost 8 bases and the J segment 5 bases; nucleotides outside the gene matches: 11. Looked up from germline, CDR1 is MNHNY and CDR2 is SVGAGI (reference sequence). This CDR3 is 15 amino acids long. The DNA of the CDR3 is TGTGCCAGCGAACAACCGGGACTAGCAAAAGATACGCAGTATTTT. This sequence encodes CASEQPGLAKDTQYF.

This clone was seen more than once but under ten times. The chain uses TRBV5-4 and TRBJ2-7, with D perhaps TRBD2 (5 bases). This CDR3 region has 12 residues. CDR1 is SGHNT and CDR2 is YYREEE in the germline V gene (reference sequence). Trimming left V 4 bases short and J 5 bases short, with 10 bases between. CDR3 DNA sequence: TGTGCCAGCAGCAACCAACTAGACGAGCAGTACTTC. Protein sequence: CASSNQLDEQYF.

CDR3 protein: CASRPSAELPEQFF. The DNA of the CDR3 is TGTGCCAGCAGGCCCTCCGCGGAGCTTCCTGAGCAGTTCTTC. The chain couples TRBV6-6 to TRBJ2-1, with D unclear. The V end lost 6 bases, the J end lost 9 bases, and 18 bases lay between the germline ends. The CDR3 consists of 14 residues. Germline V gives CDR1 MNHNY, CDR2 SVGAGI (reference sequence).

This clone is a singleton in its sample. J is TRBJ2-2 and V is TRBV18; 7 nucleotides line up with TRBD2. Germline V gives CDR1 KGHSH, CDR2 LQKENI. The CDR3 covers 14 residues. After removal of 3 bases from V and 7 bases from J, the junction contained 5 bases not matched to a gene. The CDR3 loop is CASSPRREFGELFF. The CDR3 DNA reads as TGTGCCAGCTCACCCCGGCGGGAGTTCGGGGAGCTGTTTTTT.

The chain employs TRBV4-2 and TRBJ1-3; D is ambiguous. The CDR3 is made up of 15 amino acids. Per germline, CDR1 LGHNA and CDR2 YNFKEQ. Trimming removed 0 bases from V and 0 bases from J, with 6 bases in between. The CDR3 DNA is TGTGCCAGCAGCCAAGAAGGGAGCTCTGGAAACACCATATATTTT. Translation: CASSQEGSSGNTIYF.

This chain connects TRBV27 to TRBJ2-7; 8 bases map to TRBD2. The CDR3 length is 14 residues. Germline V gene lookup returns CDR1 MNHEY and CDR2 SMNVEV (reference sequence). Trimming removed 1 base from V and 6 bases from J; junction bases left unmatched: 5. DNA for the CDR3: TGTGCCAGCAGTTTATTAGCGGGGAGGAGCGAGCAGTACTTC. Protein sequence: CASSLLAGRSEQYF.

CDR3 sequence: CASSPLVQGRNTIYF. The DNA of the CDR3 is TGTGCCAGCTCACCACTAGTGCAGGGAAGAAACACCATATATTTT. The chain employs TRBV18 and TRBJ1-3; D is possibly TRBD1 (5 bases). Germline V gene lookup returns CDR1 KGHSH and CDR2 LQKENI. V was clipped by 1 base and J by 5 bases, with 12 bases between them. The CDR3 is made up of 15 amino acids.

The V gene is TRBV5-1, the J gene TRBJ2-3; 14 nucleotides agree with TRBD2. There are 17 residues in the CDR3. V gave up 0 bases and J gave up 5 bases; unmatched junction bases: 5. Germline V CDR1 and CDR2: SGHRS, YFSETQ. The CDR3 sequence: CASSLEGLAGDQDTQYF. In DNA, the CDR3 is TGCGCCAGCAGCTTGGAGGGACTAGCGGGAGATCAAGATACGCAGTATTTT.

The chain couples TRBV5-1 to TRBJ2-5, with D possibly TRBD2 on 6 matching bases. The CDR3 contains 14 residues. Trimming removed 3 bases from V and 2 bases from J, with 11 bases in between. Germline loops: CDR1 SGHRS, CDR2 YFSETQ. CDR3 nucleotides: TGCGCCAGCAGCTCGCAGGAGGGACAAGAGACCCAGTACTTC. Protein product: CASSSQEGQETQYF.

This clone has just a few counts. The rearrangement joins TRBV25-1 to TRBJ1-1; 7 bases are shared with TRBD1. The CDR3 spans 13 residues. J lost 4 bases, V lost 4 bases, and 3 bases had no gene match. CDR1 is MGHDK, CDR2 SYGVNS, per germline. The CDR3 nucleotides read TGTGCCAGCAGTGGCTCAGGGGGCACTGAAGCTTTCTTT. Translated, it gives CASSGSGGTEAFF.

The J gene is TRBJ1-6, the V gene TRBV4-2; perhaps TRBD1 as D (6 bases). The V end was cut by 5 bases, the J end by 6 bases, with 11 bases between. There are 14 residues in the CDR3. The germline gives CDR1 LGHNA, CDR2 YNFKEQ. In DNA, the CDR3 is TGTGCCAGCAGCTTGTCACAGGGTAATTCACCCCTCCACTTT. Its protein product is CASSLSQGNSPLHF.

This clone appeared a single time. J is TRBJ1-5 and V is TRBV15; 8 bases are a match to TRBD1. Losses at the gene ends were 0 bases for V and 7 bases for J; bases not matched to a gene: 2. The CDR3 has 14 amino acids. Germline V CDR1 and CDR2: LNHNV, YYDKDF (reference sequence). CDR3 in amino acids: CATSRDPGGQPQHF. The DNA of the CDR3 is TGTGCCACCAGCAGAGATCCAGGGGGCCAGCCCCAGCATTTT.

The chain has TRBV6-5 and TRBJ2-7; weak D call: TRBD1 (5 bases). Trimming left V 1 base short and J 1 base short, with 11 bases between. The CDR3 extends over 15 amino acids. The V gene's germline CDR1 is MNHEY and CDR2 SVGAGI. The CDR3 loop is CASSYFGARSYEQYF. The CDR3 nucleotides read TGTGCCAGCAGTTACTTTGGGGCACGGTCCTACGAGCAGTACTTC.

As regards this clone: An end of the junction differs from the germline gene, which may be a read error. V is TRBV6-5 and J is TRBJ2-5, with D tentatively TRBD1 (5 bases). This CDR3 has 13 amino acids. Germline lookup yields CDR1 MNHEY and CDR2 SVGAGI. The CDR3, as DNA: TGTGCCAACAGTTCGAACAGGAAAGAGACCCAGTACTTC. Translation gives CANSSNRKETQYF.

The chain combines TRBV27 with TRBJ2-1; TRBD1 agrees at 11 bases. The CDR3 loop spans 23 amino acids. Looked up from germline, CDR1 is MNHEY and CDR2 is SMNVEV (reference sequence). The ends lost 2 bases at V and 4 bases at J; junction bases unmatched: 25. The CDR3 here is CASSLRVRPGQGAPREGYNEQFF. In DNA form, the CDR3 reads TGTGCCAGCAGTTTAAGGGTCCGTCCAGGACAGGGGGCGCCCCGGGAGGGTTACAATGAGCAGTTCTTC.